Sequencing of this T cell receptor beta chain was carried out in a study of cytomegalovirus exposure and HLA in healthy donors. General study points: Presence/absence comparisons presumed near-even sequencing depth among donors. TCR sequences were mostly rare, though some public TCRs occurred in many donors. There were 150 to 200 TCR beta chains listed as cytomegalovirus-associated. Further analysis, carried out later, found HLA-associated TCR beta chains more clonally expanded than equally common other chains.

The PCR employed 60 Vbeta primers together with 13 Jbeta primers. The table came from immunoSEQ multiplex PCR; TCRdb's copy has only in-frame clones and leaves some out. The sample lists more than 150,000 clones, around 85% occurring once. A word on this clone: Its antigen is unidentified.

The CDR3 is 12 amino acids. V lost 6 bases to trimming and J lost 7 bases, with 11 bases between them. Germline CDR1 and CDR2: SGDLS and YYNGEE. J is TRBJ2-1 and V is TRBV9, with D possibly being TRBD2 (5 bases). The sequenced sample was PBMCs. The sequence came from a man aged 45-65 years in good health and CMV-seronegative. CDR3 coding DNA: TGTGCCAGCAATCGGGGTACAAATGAGCAGTTCTTC. Protein sequence: CASNRGTNEQFF.